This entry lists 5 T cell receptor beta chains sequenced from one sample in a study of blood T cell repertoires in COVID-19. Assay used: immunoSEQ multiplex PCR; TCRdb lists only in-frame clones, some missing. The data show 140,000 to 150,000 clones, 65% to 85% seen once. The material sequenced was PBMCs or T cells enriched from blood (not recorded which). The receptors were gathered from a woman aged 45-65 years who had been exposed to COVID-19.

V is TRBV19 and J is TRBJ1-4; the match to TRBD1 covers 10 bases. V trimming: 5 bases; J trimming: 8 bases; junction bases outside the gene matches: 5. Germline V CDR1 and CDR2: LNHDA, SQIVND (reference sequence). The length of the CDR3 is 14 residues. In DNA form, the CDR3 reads TGTGCCAGTAGTGTCGGGACAGGGGACGAAAAACTGTTTTTT. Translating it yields CASSVGTGDEKLFF.

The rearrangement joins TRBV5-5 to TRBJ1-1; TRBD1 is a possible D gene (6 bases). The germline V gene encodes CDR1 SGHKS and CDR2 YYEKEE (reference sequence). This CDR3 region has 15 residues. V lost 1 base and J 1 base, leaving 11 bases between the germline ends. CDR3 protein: CASSLTVQGNTEAFF. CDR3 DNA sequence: TGTGCCAGCAGCTTGACCGTACAGGGGAACACTGAAGCTTTCTTT.

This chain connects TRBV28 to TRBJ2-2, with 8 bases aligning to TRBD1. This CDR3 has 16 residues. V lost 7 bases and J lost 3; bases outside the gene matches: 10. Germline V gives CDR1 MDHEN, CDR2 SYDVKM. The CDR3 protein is CASNYLDRDHTGELFF. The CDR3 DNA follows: TGTGCCAGCAATTACTTGGACAGGGATCACACCGGGGAGCTGTTTTTT.

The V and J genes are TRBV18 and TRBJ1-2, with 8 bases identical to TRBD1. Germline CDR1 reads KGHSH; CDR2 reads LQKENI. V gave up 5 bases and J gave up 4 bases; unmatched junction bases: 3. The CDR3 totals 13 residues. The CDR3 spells CASSTGQGYGYTF. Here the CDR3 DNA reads TGTGCCAGCTCAACCGGACAGGGCTATGGCTACACCTTC.

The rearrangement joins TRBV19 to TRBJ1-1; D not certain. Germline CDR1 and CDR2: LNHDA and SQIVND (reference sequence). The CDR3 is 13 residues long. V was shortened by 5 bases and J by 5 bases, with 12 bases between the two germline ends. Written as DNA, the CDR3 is TGTGCCAGTAGTTCCACGGGGTGGACTGAAGCTTTCTTT. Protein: CASSSTGWTEAFF. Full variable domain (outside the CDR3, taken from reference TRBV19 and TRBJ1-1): DGGITQSPKYLFRKEGQNVTLSCEQNLNHDAMYWYRQDPGQGLRLIYYSQIVNDFQKGDIAEGYSVSREKKESFPLTVTSAQKNPTAFYLCASSSTGWTEAFFGQGTRLTVV.